This TCR beta chain was identified during a study of PD-1 blockade in classical Hodgkin lymphoma (dated by TCRdb to 2020 to 2021). With respect to the entire study: Nivolumab dosing was 3 mg/kg intravenously every 2 weeks, continuing until either disease progression or unacceptable toxicity. The study used TCR beta sequencing and CyTOF to define a peripheral blood immune signature of response to PD-1 blockade in classical Hodgkin lymphoma.

From cysteine to phenylalanine, the CDR3 is 14 amino acids long. The sequence is cut down to CDR3 DNA, 42 bases in frame from base 1. Per the germline V gene, SGHTS is the CDR1 and YDEGEE is the CDR2. V ends up 6 bases short and J 10 bases short, with an unmatched junction base count of 15. The Qiagen DNeasy kit was used to extract genomic DNA from unsorted PBMCs and from the negatively selected CD4+ and CD8+ fractions. Using primers that anneal to V and J segments, immunoSEQ multiplex PCR amplified the TCR beta CDR3 regions. Amplification bias was minimized using a synthetic immune receptor repertoire, and residual bias was removed computationally after sequencing. Per the original workflow: Repertoire diversity was quantified as the Shannon entropy index using custom Python scripts. Unsorted, CD4+ and CD8+ repertoires were examined separately, except in combined analyses, for which CD4+ and CD8+ sequences were merged in silico. A clone counted as expanded when the clone's frequency after treatment rose at least 2-fold relative to C1D1, and clones undetected at baseline were given a pseudocount of 0.5. Singleton clones were defined as clones with 0 or 1 copy at C1D1, and non-singleton clones were defined as clones with 2 or more copies. Clones expanded in unsorted samples were labelled as CD4+, CD8+ or unknown by matching protein sequences in sorted samples from the same patient. Diversity changes from C1D1 to C4D1 were tested in paired samples using Wilcoxon tests. Entries here come from immuneACCESS through TCRdb and include only in-frame sequences with V and J called. Some clones fail to appear in such tables; in the studies checked, an unresolved V gene covers under half of the shortfall, and the cause of the remainder is unknown. The V and J calls and clone size come from that table; D and trimming were worked out from the DNA. The sample table holds about 85,000 clones, of which about 90% were seen once. Of the sample, approximately 2.5% is held by the ten largest clones.

Study-level results and caveats: A significant rise by C4D1 was seen in CD4+ but not CD8+ TCR diversity (p=0.0027 vs p=0.16), with the rise being most apparent in complete responders (p=0.02). The study was restricted to a single clinical trial cohort, and the causes of repertoire differences, possibly disease activity or prior therapy, were left undefined. Trial patients achieving complete response had baseline diversity similar to newly diagnosed patients, whereas partial responders and progressors had significantly lower diversity. Baseline TCR diversity was reported as lower in newly diagnosed patients than in healthy donors, and lower still in relapsed/refractory patients. Diversity was lower in patients who began nivolumab less than 1 year after ASCT, so these patients were left out of later analyses to avoid confounding by immune reconstitution.

Reading the label with the study, this specimen's time point is: cycle 2 day 1 (C2D1) of nivolumab. Every trial patient had relapsed following autologous stem cell transplantation, and prior brentuximab vedotin exposure was what differed among cohorts A, B and C. The trial cohort was composed of some 57 patients with relapsed/refractory classical Hodgkin lymphoma, for whom complete response, partial response or progressive disease was recorded as best overall response. Single-agent nivolumab was administered to trial patients in the multi-cohort phase II CheckMate 205 trial. Best overall response was determined by an independent review committee according to the 2007 International Working Group response criteria. PBMCs from the trial were collected at three points: immediately before nivolumab initiation (C1D1), and during therapy at cycle 2 day 1 and cycle 4 day 1. Peripheral blood was collected in 8 mL Vacutainer Cell Preparation Tubes, from which PBMCs were isolated by centrifugation and then cryopreserved.

As regards this clone: Its binding antigen is unknown. Per-base quality was not reported, and no clone a single base away is much larger than it.

The specimen was peripheral blood mononuclear cells (PBMCs), collected before the second cycle of nivolumab. The receptor comes from a human donor with classical Hodgkin lymphoma. The chain joins TRBV5-8 to TRBJ1-1; TRBD1 fits 7 bases in the junction. The CDR3 has the sequence CASNFRRDSRGAFF. The sequenced DNA: TGTGCCAGCAACTTCCGCCGGGACAGCAGGGGAGCTTTCTTT.